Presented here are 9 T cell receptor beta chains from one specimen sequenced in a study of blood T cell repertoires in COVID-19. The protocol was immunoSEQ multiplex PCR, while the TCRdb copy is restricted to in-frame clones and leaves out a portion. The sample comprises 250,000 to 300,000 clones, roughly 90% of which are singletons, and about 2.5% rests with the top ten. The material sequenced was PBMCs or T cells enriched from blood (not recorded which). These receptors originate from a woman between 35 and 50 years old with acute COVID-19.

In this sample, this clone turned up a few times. CDR3 sequence reads: CASSQQNPAYNEQFF. In DNA form, the CDR3 reads TGCGCCAGCAGCCAGCAGAACCCAGCCTACAATGAGCAGTTCTTC. The rearrangement links TRBV4-3 to TRBJ2-1; D is ambiguous. Germline loops: CDR1 LGHNA, CDR2 YSLEER. V shed 3 bases and J shed 2 bases, with 11 bases lying between them. The CDR3 is 15 residues long.

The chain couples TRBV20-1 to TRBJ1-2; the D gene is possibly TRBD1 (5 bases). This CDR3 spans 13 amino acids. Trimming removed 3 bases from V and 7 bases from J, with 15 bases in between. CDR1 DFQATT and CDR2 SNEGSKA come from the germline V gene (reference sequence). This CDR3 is CSASGGGGSGYTF. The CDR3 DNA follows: TGCAGTGCTAGTGGCGGTGGGGGGAGTGGCTACACCTTC.

CDR3 protein: CASSPRQGGNEKLFF. DNA for the CDR3: TGTGCCAGCAGCCCAAGACAGGGCGGGAATGAAAAACTGTTTTTT. This chain uses TRBV5-4 with TRBJ1-4; 7 nucleotides align to TRBD1. This CDR3 contains 15 residues. The trim removed 4 bases at V and 5 bases at J, leaving 8 bases unmatched. CDR1 is SGHNT, CDR2 YYREEE, per germline (reference sequence).

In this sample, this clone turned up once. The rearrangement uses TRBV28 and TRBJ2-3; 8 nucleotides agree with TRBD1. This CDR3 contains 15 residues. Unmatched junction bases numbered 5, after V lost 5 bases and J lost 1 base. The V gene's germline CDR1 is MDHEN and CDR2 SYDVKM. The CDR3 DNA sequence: TGTGCCAGCAGTAGACCGACAGGGGGCACAGATACGCAGTATTTT. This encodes CASSRPTGGTDTQYF.

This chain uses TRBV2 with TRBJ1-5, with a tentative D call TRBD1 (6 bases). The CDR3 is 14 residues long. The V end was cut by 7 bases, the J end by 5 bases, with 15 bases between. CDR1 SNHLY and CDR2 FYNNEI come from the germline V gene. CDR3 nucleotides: TGTGCCAGCAAGAACAGGGTGCGGGATCAGCCCCAGCATTTT. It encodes CASKNRVRDQPQHF. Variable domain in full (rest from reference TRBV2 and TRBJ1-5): EPEVTQTPSHQVTQMGQEVILRCVPISNHLYFYWYRQILGQKVEFLVSFYNNEISEKSEIFDDQFSVERPDGSNFTLKIRSTKLEDSAMYFCASKNRVRDQPQHFGDGTRLSIL.

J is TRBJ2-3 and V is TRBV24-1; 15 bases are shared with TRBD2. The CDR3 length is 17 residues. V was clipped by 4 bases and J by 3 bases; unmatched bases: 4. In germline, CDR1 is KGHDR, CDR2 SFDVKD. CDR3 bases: TGTGCCACCAGTGAAGGACTAGCGGGGGGGCGGACAGATACGCAGTATTTT. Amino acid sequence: CATSEGLAGGRTDTQYF.

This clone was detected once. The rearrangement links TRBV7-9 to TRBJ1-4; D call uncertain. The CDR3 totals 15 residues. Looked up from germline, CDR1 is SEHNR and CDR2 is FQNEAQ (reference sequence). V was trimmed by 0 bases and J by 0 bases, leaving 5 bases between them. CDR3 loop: CASSLARATNEKLFF. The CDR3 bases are TGTGCCAGCAGCTTAGCTCGCGCAACTAATGAAAAACTGTTTTTT.

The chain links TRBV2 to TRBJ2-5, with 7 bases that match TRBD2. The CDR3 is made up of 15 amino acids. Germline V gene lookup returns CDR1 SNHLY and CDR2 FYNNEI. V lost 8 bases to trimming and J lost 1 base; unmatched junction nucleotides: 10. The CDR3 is CASRGERILQETQYF. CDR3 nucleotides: TGTGCCAGCCGGGGGGAGCGGATCCTCCAAGAGACCCAGTACTTC.

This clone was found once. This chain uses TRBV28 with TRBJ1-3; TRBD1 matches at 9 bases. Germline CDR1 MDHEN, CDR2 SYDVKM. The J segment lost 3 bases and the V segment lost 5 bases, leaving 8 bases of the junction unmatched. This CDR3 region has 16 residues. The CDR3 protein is CASSTTGGRSGNTIYF. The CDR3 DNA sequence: TGTGCCAGCAGTACGACAGGGGGTCGTAGTGGAAACACCATATATTTT. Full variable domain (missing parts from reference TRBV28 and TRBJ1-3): DVKVTQSSRYLVKRTGEKVFLECVQDMDHENMFWYRQDPGLGLRLIYFSYDVKMKEKGDIPEGYSVSREKKERFSLILESASTNQTSMYLCASSTTGGRSGNTIYFGEGSWLTVV.